This T cell receptor (beta chain) was recovered during a study of blood T cell repertoires in COVID-19. Study background: Specimens from acute and convalescent COVID-19 originated in the United States, Italy and Spain.

Study processing details: Amplification from reference gene primers served as the basis for estimated nucleated cell counts. The repertoire was sequenced with immunoSEQ multiplex PCR; TCRdb's copy has only in-frame clones and lacks some. Clonal size and the V and J genes are those of that table, whereas D and trimming came from the DNA. The repertoire holds approximately 440,000 clones, with about 90% as singletons. Assignment of participants to cohorts was predicated upon participant-reported clinical history. Cohort 3 donors were reported recovered after two negative PCRs, clearance, or symptom resolution. This CDR3 spans 12 amino acids. Trimming cost V 5 bases and J 4 bases, with 11 bases left between them. The germline V gene encodes CDR1 SQVTM and CDR2 ANQGSEA.

The chain combines TRBV29-1 with TRBJ1-2; D is perhaps TRBD1 (6 bases). This TCR was sampled from a young woman who had recovered from COVID-19. What was sequenced was PBMCs or T cells enriched from blood (not recorded which). CDR3 residues: CSVPQGIYGYTF. The CDR3 region has the DNA TGCAGCGTTCCCCAGGGGATCTATGGCTACACCTTC.